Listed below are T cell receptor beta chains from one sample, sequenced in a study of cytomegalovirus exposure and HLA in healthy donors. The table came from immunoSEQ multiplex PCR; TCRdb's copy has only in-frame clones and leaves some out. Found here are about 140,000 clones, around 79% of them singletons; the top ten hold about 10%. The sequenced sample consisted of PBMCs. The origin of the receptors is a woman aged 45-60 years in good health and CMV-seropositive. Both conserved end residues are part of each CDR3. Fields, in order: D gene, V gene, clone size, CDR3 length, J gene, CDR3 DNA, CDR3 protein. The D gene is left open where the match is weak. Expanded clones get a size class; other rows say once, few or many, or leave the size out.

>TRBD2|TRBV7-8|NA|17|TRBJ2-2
TGTGCCAGCAGCTTGGTCGGACTAGCGGGGGGCGCCGGGGAGCTGTTTTTT
CASSLVGLAGGAGELFF
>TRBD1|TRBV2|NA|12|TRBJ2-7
TGTGCCAGCAGTACCGGGACAGACGAGCAGTACTTC
CASSTGTDEQYF
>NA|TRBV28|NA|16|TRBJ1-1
TGTGCCAGCAGTCGATCAGGGAGGGGTAGGGCCACTGAAGCTTTCTTT
CASSRSGRGRATEAFF
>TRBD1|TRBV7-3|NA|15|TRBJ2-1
TGTGCCAGCAGCTTCGACAGGGAGAAGGACAATGAGCAGTTCTTC
CASSFDREKDNEQFF
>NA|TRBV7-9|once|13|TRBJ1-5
TGTGCCAGCAGCGGCCTGGGAGCGGGGCCCCAGCATTTT
CASSGLGAGPQHF
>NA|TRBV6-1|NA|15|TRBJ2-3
TGTGCCAGCAGTGCTCAGACAGGAGGCACAGATACGCAGTATTTT
CASSAQTGGTDTQYF
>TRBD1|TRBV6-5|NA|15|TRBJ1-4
TGTGCCAGCAGTTACACAGGGGCAACTAATGAAAAACTGTTTTTT
CASSYTGATNEKLFF
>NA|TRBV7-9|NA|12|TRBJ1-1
TGTGCCAGCAGCTTTTCTGCCGGGGAAGCTTTCTTT
CASSFSAGEAFF
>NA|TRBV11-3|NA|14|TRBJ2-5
TGTGCCAGCAGCTTAGGGCAGCCCGGGGAGACCCAGTACTTC
CASSLGQPGETQYF
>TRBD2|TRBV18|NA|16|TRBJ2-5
TGTGCCAGCTCACCCCCTAAACTAGCGGGGGGTGAGACCCAGTACTTC
CASSPPKLAGGETQYF
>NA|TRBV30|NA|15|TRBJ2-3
TGTGCCTGGAGTGTAACCAGGGCCGGCACAGATACGCAGTATTTT
CAWSVTRAGTDTQYF
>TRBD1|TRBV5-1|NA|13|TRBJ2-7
TGCGCCAGCAGCTCACAGGGGTACTACGAGCAGTACTTC
CASSSQGYYEQYF
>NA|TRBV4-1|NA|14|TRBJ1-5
TGCGCCAGCAGCGCACCCCCGGGGGATCAGCCCCAGCATTTT
CASSAPPGDQPQHF
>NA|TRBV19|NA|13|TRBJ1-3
TGTGCCAGTAACGAGTTCTCTGGAAACACCATATATTTT
CASNEFSGNTIYF
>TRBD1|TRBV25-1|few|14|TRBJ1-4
TGTGCCAGCAGTCGACAGGGCCTTAATGAAAAACTGTTTTTT
CASSRQGLNEKLFF
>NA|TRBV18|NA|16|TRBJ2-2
TGTGCCAGCTCACCACCGAAGTCCCGAGACACCGGGGAGCTGTTTTTT
CASSPPKSRDTGELFF
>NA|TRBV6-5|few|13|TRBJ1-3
TGTGCCAGCAGTTTCGGGGCTGGAAACACCATATATTTT
CASSFGAGNTIYF
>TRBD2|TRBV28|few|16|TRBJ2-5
TGTGCCAGCAGTCGGGAAAGAAGACTAGCGGAAGAGACCCAGTACTTC
CASSRERRLAEETQYF
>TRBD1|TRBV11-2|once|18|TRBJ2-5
TGTGCCAGCAGCTTAGGACGGGGACAGGGGGCGGGTGGGGAGACCCAGTACTTC
CASSLGRGQGAGGETQYF
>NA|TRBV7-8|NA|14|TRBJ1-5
TGTGCCAGCAGCTTCGACGGCGGCTATCAGCCCCAGCATTTT
CASSFDGGYQPQHF
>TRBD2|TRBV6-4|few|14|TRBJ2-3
TGTGCCAGCAGTCTAGCGGGGGGCACAGATACGCAGTATTTT
CASSLAGGTDTQYF
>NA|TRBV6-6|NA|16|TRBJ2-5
TGTGCCAGCAGTTACACTTTGGAGGATTACCAAGAGACCCAGTACTTC
CASSYTLEDYQETQYF
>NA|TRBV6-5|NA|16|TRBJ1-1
TGTGCCAGCAGTTACTCGAAGCGCATAGAGAACACTGAAGCTTTCTTT
CASSYSKRIENTEAFF
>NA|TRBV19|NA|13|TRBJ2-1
TGTGCCAGTAGTGTCACGGGACTTAACGAGCAGTTCTTC
CASSVTGLNEQFF
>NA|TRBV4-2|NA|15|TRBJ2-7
TGTGCCAGCAGCCAAGATACATCCCAGGTGGACGAGCAGTACTTC
CASSQDTSQVDEQYF
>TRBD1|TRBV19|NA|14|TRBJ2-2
TGTGCCAGTATGGAGAGGGGGCTCGGCGGGGAGCTGTTTTTT
CASMERGLGGELFF
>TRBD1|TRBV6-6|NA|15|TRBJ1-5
TGTGCCAGCAGTTACTATCAGGGGGCAGGGCAGCCCCAGCATTTT
CASSYYQGAGQPQHF
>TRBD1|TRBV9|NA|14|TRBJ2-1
TGTGCCAGCAGCCTCGGGACAGCGAACAATGAGCAGTTCTTC
CASSLGTANNEQFF
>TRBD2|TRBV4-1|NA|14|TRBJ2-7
TGCGCCAGCAGCCAATGGGAGGGCTCCTACGAGCAGTACTTC
CASSQWEGSYEQYF
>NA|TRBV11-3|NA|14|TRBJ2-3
TGTGCCAGCAGCTTGCACTTAGAAGCAGATACGCAGTATTTT
CASSLHLEADTQYF
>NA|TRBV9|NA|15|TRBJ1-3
TGTGCCAGCAGCGTCTCTTCGGTTACTGGAAACACCATATATTTT
CASSVSSVTGNTIYF
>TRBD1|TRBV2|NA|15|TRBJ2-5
TGTGCCACCGCCCCTGAGGACAGGGTAGTGGAGACCCAGTACTTC
CATAPEDRVVETQYF
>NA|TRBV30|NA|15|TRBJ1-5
TGTGCCTGGAGTGTAGGGAGGAGAAGCAATCAGCCCCAGCATTTT
CAWSVGRRSNQPQHF
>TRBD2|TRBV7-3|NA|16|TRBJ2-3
TGTGCCAGCAGCATGGGGACTAGCGGGGGGGCAGATACGCAGTATTTT
CASSMGTSGGADTQYF
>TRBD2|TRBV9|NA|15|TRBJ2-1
TGTGCCAGCAGCTCTACTAGCGGGGAATACAATGAGCAGTTCTTC
CASSSTSGEYNEQFF
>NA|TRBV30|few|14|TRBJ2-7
TGTGCCTGGAGTAATAAAGGCAACTACGGGGAGCAGTACTTC
CAWSNKGNYGEQYF
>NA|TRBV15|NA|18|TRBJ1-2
TGTGCCACCAGCTCACCTGGGAGGGCGACTGCCCGAAACTATGGCTACACCTTC
CATSSPGRATARNYGYTF
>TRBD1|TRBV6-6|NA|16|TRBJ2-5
TGTGTCAGCAGTTACTTTGGACAGGGAATACAAGAGACCCAGTACTTC
CVSSYFGQGIQETQYF
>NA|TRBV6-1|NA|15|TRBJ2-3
TGTGCCAGCAGTAGGGGCAAGAGAGGTTCAGATACGCAGTATTTT
CASSRGKRGSDTQYF
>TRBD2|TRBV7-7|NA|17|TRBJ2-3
TGTGCTAGCAGCTTAGCGGCGTCTAGCGGGGCAGGAGATACGCAGTATTTT
CASSLAASSGAGDTQYF
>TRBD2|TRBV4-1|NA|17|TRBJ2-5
TGCGCCAGCAGCCAAGATCGTGGCGGGGGGGCCTTAGAGACCCAGTACTTC
CASSQDRGGGALETQYF
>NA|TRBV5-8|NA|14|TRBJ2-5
TGTGCCAGCAGCTTTCCGGGGGTCCAAGAGACCCAGTACTTC
CASSFPGVQETQYF
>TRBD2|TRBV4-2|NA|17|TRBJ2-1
TGTGCCAGCAGCCAAGAGCCGGGCGGGGGAAACTACAATGAGCAGTTCTTC
CASSQEPGGGNYNEQFF
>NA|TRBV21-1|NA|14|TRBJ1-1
TGTGCCAGCAGCGCGGGTAAGATGAACACTGAAGCTTTCTTT
CASSAGKMNTEAFF
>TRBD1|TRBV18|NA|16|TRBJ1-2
TGTGCCAGCTCACCACCCAATTTGGACAGGGGGCTTGGCTACACCTTC
CASSPPNLDRGLGYTF
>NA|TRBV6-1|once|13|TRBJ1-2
TGTGCCAGCAGGTCAGGGGAAACGAATGGCTACACCTTC
CASRSGETNGYTF
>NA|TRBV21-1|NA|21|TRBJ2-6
TGTGCCAGCAGCATGAACTTATCGGGAACGAACAAGGTGGCTGGGGCCAACGTCCTGACTTTC
CASSMNLSGTNKVAGANVLTF
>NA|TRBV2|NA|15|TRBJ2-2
TGTGCCAGCAAAGTCACGGGGGCGAACACCGGGGAGCTGTTTTTT
CASKVTGANTGELFF
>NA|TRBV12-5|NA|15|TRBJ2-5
TGTGCTAGTGGTTTGTTTCAGGCCAACCAAGAGACCCAGTACTTC
CASGLFQANQETQYF
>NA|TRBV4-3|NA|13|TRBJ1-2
TGCGCCAGCAGCCAAGAACGGGGGAATGGCTACACCTTC
CASSQERGNGYTF
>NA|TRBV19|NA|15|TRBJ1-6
TGTGCCAGTAGTATGAGGCAGGCCGGGGGTTCACCCCTCCACTTT
CASSMRQAGGSPLHF
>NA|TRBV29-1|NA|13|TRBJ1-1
TGCAGCGTTGATGGCCCCGGGGTCACTGAAGCTTTCTTT
CSVDGPGVTEAFF
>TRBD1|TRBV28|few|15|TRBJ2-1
TGTGCCAGCAGTAAACCGGGACAGGGGCGGAATGAGCAGTTCTTC
CASSKPGQGRNEQFF
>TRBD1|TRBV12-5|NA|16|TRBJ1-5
TGTGCTAGTGCCAAGGACAGGCTCGAGGTCAATCAGCCCCAGCATTTT
CASAKDRLEVNQPQHF
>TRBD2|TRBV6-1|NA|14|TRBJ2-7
TGTGCCAGCAGTGTCGGGGGGAGCTCCTACGAGCAGTACTTC
CASSVGGSSYEQYF